This T cell receptor (beta chain) was observed in a study of blood T cell repertoires in COVID-19. Looking at the study overall: Some COVID-19 samples were acute and others convalescent; all came from the United States, Italy and Spain.

The CDR3 consists of 12 residues. V lost 5 bases and J 11 bases, leaving 15 bases between the germline ends. CDR1 is SGHTA, CDR2 FQGTGA, per germline. The table lists this clone with a count of one. Per the authors' pipeline: Estimates of nucleated cell counts were drawn from the amplification of reference gene primers. Assay: immunoSEQ multiplex PCR; the TCRdb copy retains only in-frame clones and omits some. The V and J calls and clone size are taken from that table; D and trimming were inferred from the DNA. The table records more than 85,000 clones, just under 85% of them present only once. The sequence came from a man aged 35 to 55 with active or convalescent COVID-19. V is TRBV7-3 and J is TRBJ1-1; TRBD1 might be the D (6 bases). The sequenced sample was peripheral blood. For the CDR3, the DNA is TGTGCCAGCAGCCAGCCGGGGGGCTTTGCTTTCTTT. Translation gives CASSQPGGFAFF.